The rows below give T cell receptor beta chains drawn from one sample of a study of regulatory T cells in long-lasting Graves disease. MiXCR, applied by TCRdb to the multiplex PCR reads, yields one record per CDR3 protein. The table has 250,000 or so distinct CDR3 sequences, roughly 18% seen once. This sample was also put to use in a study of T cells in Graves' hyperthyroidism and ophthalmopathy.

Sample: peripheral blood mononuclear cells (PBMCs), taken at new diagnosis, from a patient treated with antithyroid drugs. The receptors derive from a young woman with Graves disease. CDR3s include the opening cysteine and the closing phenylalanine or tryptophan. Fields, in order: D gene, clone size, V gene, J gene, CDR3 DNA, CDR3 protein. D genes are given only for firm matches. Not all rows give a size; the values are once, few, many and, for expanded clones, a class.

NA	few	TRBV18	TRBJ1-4	TGTGCCAGCTCACGTGGGGACATCACAACTAATGAAAAACTGTTTTTT	CASSRGDITTNEKLFF
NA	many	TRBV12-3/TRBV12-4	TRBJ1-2	TGTGCCAGCAGTTTAGATTGGCGGTATGGCTACACCTTC	CASSLDWRYGYTF
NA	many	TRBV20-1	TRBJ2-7	TGCAGTGTTTCCGGGCCTTACGAGCAGTACTTC	CSVSGPYEQYF
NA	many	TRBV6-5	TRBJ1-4	TGTGCCAGCAGTTTACAGGGTGGCGGAGGTCGACGACTGTTTTTT	CASSLQGGGGRRLFF
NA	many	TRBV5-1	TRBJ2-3	TGCGCCAGCAGCGGACTTGGGGGGCAAGGCACAGATACGCAGTATTTT	CASSGLGGQGTDTQYF
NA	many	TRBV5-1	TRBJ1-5	TGTGCCAGCAGCTTGGTGGGATTTCAGCCCCAGCATTTT	CASSLVGFQPQHF
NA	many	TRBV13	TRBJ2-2	TGTGCCAGCAGCGGGTACAGGGGACTCAACACCGGGGAGCTGTTTTTT	CASSGYRGLNTGELFF
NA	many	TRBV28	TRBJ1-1	TGTGCCAGCAGAACAGAATGGGACGAGAAGAACACTGAAGCTTTCTTT	CASRTEWDEKNTEAFF
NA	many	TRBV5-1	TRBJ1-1	TGCGCCAGCAGCTTGGTTCGTCTCCGGAGGAACACTGAAGCTTTCTTT	CASSLVRLRRNTEAFF
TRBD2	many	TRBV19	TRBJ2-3	TGTGCCAGTAGTATCGGGCTAGCGGGGGTAGATCCTTCCCGGGGCACAGATACGCAGTATTTT	CASSIGLAGVDPSRGTDTQYF
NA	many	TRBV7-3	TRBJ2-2	TGTGCCAGCAGCTTATCGTTAGGGGCGGGATACACCGGGGAGCTGTTTTTT	CASSLSLGAGYTGELFF
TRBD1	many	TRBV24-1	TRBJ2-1	TGTGCCACCAGTGATCCTGGACAGGGAAACAATGAGCAGTTCTTC	CATSDPGQGNNEQFF
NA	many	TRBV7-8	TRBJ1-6	TGTGCCAGCAGCACCACCGGGATGATGAATTCACCCCTCCACTTT	CASSTTGMMNSPLHF
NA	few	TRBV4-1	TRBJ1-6	TGCGCCAGCAGCCAAGTCGGTGATTCACCCCTCCACTTT	CASSQVGDSPLHF
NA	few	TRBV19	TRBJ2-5	TGTGCCAGTAGTATCCCGGACAGCCAAGAGACCCAGTACTTC	CASSIPDSQETQYF
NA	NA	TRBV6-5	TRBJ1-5	TGTGCCAGCAGTTACTCACACCACAATCAGCCCCAGCATTTT	CASSYSHHNQPQHF
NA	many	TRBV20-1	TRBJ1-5	TGCAGTGCTAGAGACAGGGTTAATAGCAATCAGCCCCAGCATTTT	CSARDRVNSNQPQHF
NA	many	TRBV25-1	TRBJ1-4	TGTGCCAGCAGTTTAACATCAACTAATGAAAAACTGTTTTTT	CASSLTSTNEKLFF
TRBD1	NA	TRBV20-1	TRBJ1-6	TGCAGTGCTGCGGGACAGAATAATTCACCCCTCCACTTT	CSAAGQNNSPLHF
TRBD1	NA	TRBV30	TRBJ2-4	TGTGCCTGGAGGGACAGGTTAGCCAAAAACATTCAGTACTTC	CAWRDRLAKNIQYF
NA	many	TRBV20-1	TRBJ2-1	TGCAGTGCTAGAGGTGAACAGGGTCTGAATGAGCAGTTCTTC	CSARGEQGLNEQFF
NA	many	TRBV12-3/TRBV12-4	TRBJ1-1	TGTGCCAGCACTCTACAGGGCCTGGGGAGAACTGAAGCTTTCTTT	CASTLQGLGRTEAFF
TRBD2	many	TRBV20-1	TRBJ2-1	TGCAGTGCTAGAGATCCGGCGGGGGGCGGGAATGAGCAGTTCTTC	CSARDPAGGGNEQFF
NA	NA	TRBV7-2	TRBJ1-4	TGTGCCAGCAGCTTAGGGGCGAACCCCACTAATGAAAAACTGTTTTTT	CASSLGANPTNEKLFF
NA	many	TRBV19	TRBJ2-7	TGTGCCAGTAGTATACGTTCGGGAACCTACGAGCAGTACTTC	CASSIRSGTYEQYF
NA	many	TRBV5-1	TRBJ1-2	TGCGCCAGCAGCTTTAGGGACGCATCTGGCTACACCTTC	CASSFRDASGYTF
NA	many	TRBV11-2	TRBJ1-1	TGTGCCAGCAGCCAAAGGAGGTCGGGACTCGGGACTCAAATGAACACTGAAGCTTTCTTT	CASSQRRSGLGTQMNTEAFF
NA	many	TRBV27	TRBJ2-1	TGTGCCTCGGCTCGCTCCCCCTACAATGAGCAGTTCTTC	CASARSPYNEQFF
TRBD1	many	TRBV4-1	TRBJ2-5	TGCGCCAGCAGCCAGGGTACATTCCGGGACAGAAATCAAGAGACCCAGTACTTC	CASSQGTFRDRNQETQYF
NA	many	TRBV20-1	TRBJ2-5	TGCAGTGCTAGAGATCCGGGGGGCGATTACCAAGAGACCCAGTACTTC	CSARDPGGDYQETQYF
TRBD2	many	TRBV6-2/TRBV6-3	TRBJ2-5	TGTGCCAGCAGTTCTACCTCTAGCGGGGGGACACAAGAGACCCAGTACTTC	CASSSTSSGGTQETQYF
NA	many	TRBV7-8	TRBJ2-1	TGTGCCAGCAGCTTAGATGCTCTTGCCGAAGCTTACAATGAGCAGTTCTTC	CASSLDALAEAYNEQFF
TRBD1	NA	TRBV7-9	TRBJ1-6	TGTGCCAGCACCCCATCCGGGACAGGGGTTTCATCCCTCCACTTT	CASTPSGTGVSSLHF
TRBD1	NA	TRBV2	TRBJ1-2	TGTGCCAGCCCCTCTGCGTACAGGGGCGATGGCCACACCTTC	CASPSAYRGDGHTF
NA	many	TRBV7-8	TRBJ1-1	TGTGCCAGCAGCCCCCCAGGCAGAGCCACTGAAGCTTTCTTT	CASSPPGRATEAFF
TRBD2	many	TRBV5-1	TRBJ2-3	TGCGCCAGCAGCCCGGGGGGGCTGCGGGGGAGGATTACAGATACGCAGTATTTT	CASSPGGLRGRITDTQYF
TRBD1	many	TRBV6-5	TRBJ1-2	TGTGCCAGCAGTTACAAGGGGGCGAGCTATGGCTACACCTTC	CASSYKGASYGYTF
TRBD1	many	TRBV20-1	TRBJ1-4	TGCAGTGCTAGAGATCATTTGGGACAGGCCTATGAAAAACTGTTTTTT	CSARDHLGQAYEKLFF
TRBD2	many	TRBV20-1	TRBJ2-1	TGCAGTGCTGAGTCGGATAGGAGTAGCGGGGGGCATTACAATGAGCAGTTCTTC	CSAESDRSSGGHYNEQFF
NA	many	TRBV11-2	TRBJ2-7	TGTGCCAGCAGCTTAGAACCCTGGGGGGACATCTACGAGCAGTACTTC	CASSLEPWGDIYEQYF
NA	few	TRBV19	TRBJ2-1	TGTACCAGTAGTCTAGGGAGAAATCCCTACAATGAGCAGTTCTTC	CTSSLGRNPYNEQFF
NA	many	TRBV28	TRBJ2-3	TGTGCCAGCAAATCGGACCTTAAATTCACAGATACGCAGTATTTT	CASKSDLKFTDTQYF
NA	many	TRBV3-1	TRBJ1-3	TGTGCCAGCAGCCAGGGCGGAAACACCATATATTTT	CASSQGGNTIYF
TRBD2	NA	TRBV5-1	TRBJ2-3	TGCGCCAGCAGCTTGGGACTAGCGGGGTGGAATACGCAGTATTTT	CASSLGLAGWNTQYF
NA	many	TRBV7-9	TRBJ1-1	TGTGCCAGCAGCGACCGGCAGGGGCCATACACTGAAGCTTTCTTT	CASSDRQGPYTEAFF
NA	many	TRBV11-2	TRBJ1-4	TGTGCCAGCAGCTCCCAGGGAATCTTATCTGAAAAACTGTTTTTT	CASSSQGILSEKLFF
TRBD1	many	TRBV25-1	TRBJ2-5	TGTGCCAGCAGTGAATCGGGACAGCCGGTAATAAGCAGGGTAATCCAGTACTTC	CASSESGQPVISRVIQYF
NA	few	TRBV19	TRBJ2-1	TGTGCCAGTAGTATAGAGGCCCCTTCCATAGGTGAGCAGTTCTTC	CASSIEAPSIGEQFF
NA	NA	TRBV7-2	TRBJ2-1	TGTGCCAGCATCCTACGGGGGGCCGATGAGCAGTTCTTC	CASILRGADEQFF
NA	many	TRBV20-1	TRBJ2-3	TGCAGTGCTAGGGACCACAGGTTGACTAGCACAGATACGCAGTATTTT	CSARDHRLTSTDTQYF
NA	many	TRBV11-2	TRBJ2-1	TGTGCCAGCAGCCACAAACTCGCCGAAGGGGGGGCCGACTACAATGAGCAGTTCTTC	CASSHKLAEGGADYNEQFF